This entry lists 31 T cell receptor beta chains sequenced from one sample in a study of CD8 T cells in acute hepatitis C reinfection. Study conclusions and caveats: Preferential TRBV04 and TRBV06 usage appeared in all groups and was not explained by the naive pool.

Time point here: acute HCV infection, within 168 days of estimated infection date. Hepatitis C virus-specific T cells were sequenced directly ex vivo without in vitro expansion. Some clones are missing from TCRdb's copy, which holds only in-frame ones; the method was immunoSEQ multiplex PCR. In the table there are over a thousand clones, around 50% of which are singletons. The source was HCV NS3-1073 tetramer-sorted CD8+ T cells from PBMCs, collected during acute infection. The origin of the receptors is a woman between 18 and 30 years old who spontaneously cleared hepatitis C infection.

The J gene is TRBJ2-1, the V gene TRBV19, with 11 bases fitting TRBD2. There are 21 residues in the CDR3. The junction had 18 bases not matched to a gene; V was cut back by 3 bases and J by 2 bases. Germline V gene sequence: CDR1 LNHDA, CDR2 SQIVND (reference sequence). The CDR3 sequence: CASSMGLVGDSGRGTYNEQFF. The CDR3 DNA reads as TGTGCCAGTAGTATGGGCTTAGTGGGTGATAGCGGGAGGGGGACCTACAATGAGCAGTTCTTC.

The chain joins TRBV4-2 to TRBJ2-2; D is possibly TRBD2 (5 bases). Trimming cost V 3 bases and J 8 bases, with 16 bases left between them. Germline V gene data show CDR1 as LGHNA and CDR2 as YNFKEQ. The CDR3 length is 15 residues. CDR3 amino acids: CASSQELGIWGELFF. In nucleotides, the CDR3 is TGTGCCAGCAGCCAGGAACTAGGGATATGGGGGGAGCTGTTTTTT.

This clone was counted a few times. The chain uses TRBV4-2 and TRBJ2-1; 8 bases fit TRBD2. CDR1 and CDR2 (germline): LGHNA, YNFKEQ. V gave up 6 bases and J gave up 2 bases; unmatched junction bases: 6. There are 15 residues in the CDR3. This chain's CDR3 is CASRLLADTYNEQFF. In nucleotides, the CDR3 is TGTGCCAGCAGATTACTAGCGGATACCTACAATGAGCAGTTCTTC.

The rearrangement uses TRBV10-1 and TRBJ2-1, with D unclear. Trimming stripped 4 bases from V and 0 bases from J, with 13 bases between. Germline CDR1 reads WNHNN; CDR2 reads SYGVQD (reference sequence). CDR3 length: 16 residues. The CDR3 loop is CASSALAESSYNEQFF. CDR3 DNA sequence: TGCGCCAGCAGTGCACTGGCGGAGAGCTCCTACAATGAGCAGTTCTTC.

This clone was detected a few times. The chain combines TRBV27 with TRBJ2-7, with TRBD1 matching 7 bases. V was clipped by 3 bases and J by 2 bases; unmatched bases: 7. Looked up from germline, CDR1 is MNHEY and CDR2 is SMNVEV (reference sequence). The CDR3 loop spans 15 amino acids. CDR3 DNA: TGTGCCAGCAGTTTGGTCGGGACAGAAGCCTACGAGCAGTACTTC. It codes for CASSLVGTEAYEQYF.

This clone was picked up one time. This chain links TRBV6-6 with TRBJ2-7, with TRBD2 matching over 12 bases. The CDR3 consists of 13 residues. The germline V gene encodes CDR1 MNHNY and CDR2 SVGAGI (reference sequence). V shed 7 bases, J shed 3 bases, and the junction held 1 base outside the gene matches. The CDR3 protein is CASTSGRGYEQYF. The CDR3 bases are TGTGCCAGCACTAGCGGGAGGGGCTACGAGCAGTACTTC.

The chain is built from TRBV15 and TRBJ2-3; TRBD2 is a possible D gene (5 bases). The CDR3 totals 14 residues. V shed 3 bases and J shed 6 bases, with 13 bases lying between them. The V gene's germline CDR1 is LNHNV and CDR2 YYDKDF (reference sequence). The CDR3 coding sequence is TGTGCCACCAGCAGTTTAAACCCGGGGGATACGCAGTATTTT. It translates to CATSSLNPGDTQYF.

The count of this clone is one. The junction departs from the called germline gene at one end, perhaps through a read error. Other DNA sequences in the same sample also yield this CDR3. The chain employs TRBV4-1 and TRBJ1-1, with D possibly matching TRBD1 (6 bases). CDR3 length: 15 amino acids. Germline V gene data show CDR1 as MGHRA and CDR2 as YSYEKL. The CDR3 coding sequence is TGCGCCAGCAGCCAAGAATATGGGGGCGGCACTGAGGCTTTCTTT. Its protein product is CASSQEYGGGTEAFF.

This clone was picked up one time. One end of the junction is discordant with germline, which a read error may explain. This sequence joins TRBV5-1 and TRBJ2-7; TRBD1 might be the D (5 bases). The V gene's germline CDR1 is SGHRS and CDR2 YFSETQ. The CDR3 sequence is 13 residues long. CDR3: CASSLGSGREQYF. CDR3 nucleotides: TGTGCCAGCAGCTTGGGCTCAGGGCGCGAGCAGTACTTC.

The genes are TRBV7-9 and TRBJ1-1, with a weak D call TRBD1 (5 bases). V was clipped by 5 bases and J by 4 bases, with 8 bases between them. The CDR3 is made up of 12 amino acids. Germline V gene lookup returns CDR1 SEHNR and CDR2 FQNEAQ (reference sequence). The CDR3 region has the DNA TGTGCCAGCAGCCATGGGGGCACTGAAGCTTTCTTT. This translates into CASSHGGTEAFF.

The chain joins TRBV19 to TRBJ2-5; 9 nucleotides align to TRBD1. J gave up 6 bases and V 7 bases, and 18 bases lay outside the gene matches. The CDR3 loop spans 17 amino acids. Germline V gene lookup returns CDR1 LNHDA and CDR2 SQIVND (reference sequence). CDR3 nucleotide sequence: TGTGCCAGTACCCCCGGTAGGAGACAGGGGGATATGAAGACCCAGTACTTC. This gives the protein CASTPGRRQGDMKTQYF.

This clone came up a few times. V is TRBV18 and J is TRBJ2-3, with 11 bases identical to TRBD2. The CDR3 loop spans 21 amino acids. Germline V CDR1 and CDR2: KGHSH, LQKENI. The junction had 16 bases not matched to a gene; V was cut back by 0 bases and J by 2 bases. The DNA for the CDR3 is TGTGCCAGCTCACCACCGAATCTAGCGGGAGGCCTCTCGGGGTACACAGATACGCAGTATTTT. Translation: CASSPPNLAGGLSGYTDTQYF.

As regards this clone: The same CDR3 arises from other DNA sequences in this sample as well. This sequence joins TRBV4-2 and TRBJ2-7; 10 nucleotides line up with TRBD2. CDR3 length: 15 residues. CDR1 is LGHNA and CDR2 is YNFKEQ in the germline V gene. With V trimmed by 0 bases and J by 5 bases, 4 bases remained unmatched. CDR3 amino acids: CASSQEIAGGNEQYF. The CDR3 DNA is TGTGCCAGCAGCCAAGAAATAGCGGGAGGCAACGAGCAGTACTTC.

This clone has just a few counts. This sequence joins TRBV27 and TRBJ2-7; weak D call: TRBD1 (5 bases). V lost 5 bases and J 2 bases, leaving 16 bases between the germline ends. Germline V CDR1 and CDR2: MNHEY, SMNVEV (reference sequence). The CDR3 has 15 residues. The CDR3 bases are TGTGCCAGCAGTCCCTCCTTAGGGGTGCCCTACGAGCAGTACTTC. Protein product: CASSPSLGVPYEQYF.

The chain has TRBV5-8 and TRBJ2-7, with TRBD1 matching 8 bases. V gave up 4 bases and J gave up 5 bases; unmatched junction bases: 5. Germline V gene lookup returns CDR1 SGHTS and CDR2 YDEGEE. The CDR3 contains 13 residues. The DNA for the CDR3 is TGTGCCAGCAGCACCGGGACAGGCCACGAGCAGTACTTC. The encoded protein is CASSTGTGHEQYF.

This clone is categorized as medium-sized. The V gene is TRBV14, the J gene TRBJ1-1; no clear D gene. Trimming pared 2 bases from V and 6 bases from J, leaving 10 bases between. The germline V gene encodes CDR1 SGHDN and CDR2 FVKESK. This CDR3 contains 13 residues. CDR3 loop: CASSQSRFPEAFF. In DNA, the CDR3 is TGTGCCAGCAGCCAATCCCGGTTTCCTGAAGCTTTCTTT.

CDR3 bases: TGTGCCAGCAGCCCTTTACTAGCGGGAGGCACCAAGAGACTAGATGAGCAGTTCTTC. This sequence encodes CASSPLLAGGTKRLDEQFF. The chain uses TRBV7-3 and TRBJ2-1, with 12 bases aligning to TRBD2. The CDR3 runs to 19 residues. V shed 5 bases and J 8 bases; nucleotides not matched to a gene: 19. The germline gives CDR1 SGHTA, CDR2 FQGTGA.

V and J are TRBV10-3 and TRBJ2-5, with 7 bases aligning to TRBD1. The DNA end lines up better with TRBJ2-7; the J call may be wrong. Germline V CDR1 and CDR2: ENHRY, SYGVKD. The CDR3 extends over 15 amino acids. CDR3 amino acids: CAISSPDRNSYEQYF. In DNA form, the CDR3 reads TGTGCCATCAGTTCCCCGGACAGGAACTCCTACGAGCAGTACTTC.

This clone showed up just a few times. CDR3 nucleotides: TGTGCCAGCAGTGAATTCCTTGGGGGGGGTTACACAGATACGCAGTATTTT. It specifies CASSEFLGGGYTDTQYF. V gene TRBV2 combines with J gene TRBJ2-3, with 7 bases matching TRBD2. Germline V gene lookup returns CDR1 SNHLY and CDR2 FYNNEI. This CDR3 spans 17 amino acids. V lost 2 bases to trimming and J lost 2 bases; unmatched junction nucleotides: 10.

This chain connects TRBV4-2 to TRBJ1-1; D unclear. Germline lookup yields CDR1 LGHNA and CDR2 YNFKEQ. Trimming took off 0 bases at V and 3 bases at J, with 5 bases between the two ends. The length of the CDR3 is 13 residues. CDR3 sequence reads: CASSQEQDTEAFF. CDR3 coding DNA: TGTGCCAGCAGCCAAGAGCAGGACACTGAAGCTTTCTTT.

This chain links TRBV7-3 with TRBJ2-1; D is ambiguous. The germline V gene has CDR1 SGHTA and CDR2 FQGTGA. Between the trimmed V and J ends, which lost 4 bases and 8 bases, there was a span of 9 bases. The CDR3 runs 12 residues. CDR3 DNA sequence: TGTGCCAGCAGCTCACGGGCCCATGAGCAGTTCTTC. It yields the protein CASSSRAHEQFF.

This clone ranks as medium-sized. The chain couples TRBV6-1 to TRBJ1-2; maybe TRBD1 (5 bases). Trimming removed 2 bases at V and 4 bases at J, with 17 bases between. This CDR3 has 16 residues. Germline CDR1 and CDR2: MNHNS and SASEGT. The CDR3 DNA follows: TGTGCCAGCAGTGAATCCTGGACAAATCCGGGCTATGGCTACACCTTC. Protein product: CASSESWTNPGYGYTF.

The CDR3: CSVNRQGGNEQFF. The CDR3 DNA sequence: TGCAGCGTGAACCGACAGGGGGGCAATGAGCAGTTCTTC. The chain uses TRBV29-1 and TRBJ2-1; 9 positions agree with TRBD1. Germline assignment: CDR1 SQVTM and CDR2 ANQGSEA. Trimming removed 6 bases from V and 6 bases from J; junction bases left unmatched: 6. The CDR3 contains 13 residues.

By sample share, this clone is large. This chain joins TRBV30 and TRBJ1-1; TRBD1 aligns across 7 bases. The V segment lost 3 bases and the J segment 3 bases; nucleotides outside the gene matches: 4. This CDR3 contains 13 residues. In germline, CDR1 is GTSNPN, CDR2 SVGIG (reference sequence). In DNA, the CDR3 is TGTGCCTGGAGGGAGGGGGCGGACACTGAAGCTTTCTTT. Protein: CAWREGADTEAFF.

V and J are TRBV4-2 and TRBJ2-3; 10 bases match TRBD2. The CDR3 is made up of 17 amino acids. Germline CDR1 is LGHNA and CDR2 is YNFKEQ. Trimming cost V 0 bases and J 6 bases; bases outside gene matches: 9. The CDR3 sequence is CASSQEMASGGGDTQYF. The CDR3 nucleotides read TGTGCCAGCAGCCAAGAAATGGCTAGCGGGGGAGGCGATACGCAGTATTTT.

Sample share makes this clone medium-sized. The V gene is TRBV2, the J gene TRBJ1-2; no clear D. The CDR3 spans 13 residues. The V gene lost 3 bases and the J gene lost 7 bases, with 12 bases spanning the gap. Looked up from germline, CDR1 is SNHLY and CDR2 is FYNNEI. The CDR3 spells CASSDEGGGGYTF. The CDR3 bases are TGTGCCAGCAGTGATGAGGGAGGCGGTGGCTACACCTTC.

CDR3 nucleotides: TGTGCCAGCAGCCAGCTTGGGACTAGCCAGTTCTTC. Encoded protein: CASSQLGTSQFF. This chain joins TRBV4-2 and TRBJ2-1; 9 nucleotides agree with TRBD2. From germline, CDR1 is LGHNA and CDR2 YNFKEQ. V shed 3 bases, J shed 13 bases, and the junction held 4 bases outside the gene matches. The CDR3 length is 12 residues.

This clone ranks as medium-sized. The chain has TRBV14 and TRBJ1-1; TRBD1 is a possible D gene (5 bases). The CDR3 length is 14 residues. Germline V lookup: CDR1 SGHDN, CDR2 FVKESK. V lost 4 bases and J 6 bases, leaving 15 bases between the germline ends. DNA of the CDR3: TGTGCCAGCAGCCTATCTACCAGGGAAGCTGAAGCTTTCTTT. Protein: CASSLSTREAEAFF.

Here the CDR3 reads CASSIGLAGLVNYEQYF. The CDR3 DNA is TGTGCCAGTAGTATCGGCCTAGCGGGATTGGTCAATTACGAGCAGTACTTC. V and J are TRBV19 and TRBJ2-7; 9 bases align to TRBD2. The CDR3 extends over 17 amino acids. V was clipped by 3 bases and J by 4 bases; unmatched bases: 13. Germline V gene data show CDR1 as LNHDA and CDR2 as SQIVND (reference sequence).

This chain connects TRBV4-2 to TRBJ2-1; D might be TRBD2 (5 bases). The V end was cut by 0 bases, the J end by 10 bases, with 16 bases between. There are 15 residues in the CDR3. The germline gives CDR1 LGHNA, CDR2 YNFKEQ. The DNA for the CDR3 is TGTGCCAGCAGCCAAGAAGTGGCTAGCTCGGGGGAGCAGTTCTTC. This encodes CASSQEVASSGEQFF.

The CDR3 DNA reads as TGTGCCAGCCTGGGGGGCTCGGACACTGAAGCTTTCTTT. It is translated as CASLGGSDTEAFF. The genes are TRBV18 and TRBJ1-1; a possible D gene is TRBD1 (6 bases). CDR3 length: 13 residues. Germline V gives CDR1 KGHSH, CDR2 LQKENI. The V end lost 8 bases, the J end lost 3 bases, and 13 bases lay between the germline ends.